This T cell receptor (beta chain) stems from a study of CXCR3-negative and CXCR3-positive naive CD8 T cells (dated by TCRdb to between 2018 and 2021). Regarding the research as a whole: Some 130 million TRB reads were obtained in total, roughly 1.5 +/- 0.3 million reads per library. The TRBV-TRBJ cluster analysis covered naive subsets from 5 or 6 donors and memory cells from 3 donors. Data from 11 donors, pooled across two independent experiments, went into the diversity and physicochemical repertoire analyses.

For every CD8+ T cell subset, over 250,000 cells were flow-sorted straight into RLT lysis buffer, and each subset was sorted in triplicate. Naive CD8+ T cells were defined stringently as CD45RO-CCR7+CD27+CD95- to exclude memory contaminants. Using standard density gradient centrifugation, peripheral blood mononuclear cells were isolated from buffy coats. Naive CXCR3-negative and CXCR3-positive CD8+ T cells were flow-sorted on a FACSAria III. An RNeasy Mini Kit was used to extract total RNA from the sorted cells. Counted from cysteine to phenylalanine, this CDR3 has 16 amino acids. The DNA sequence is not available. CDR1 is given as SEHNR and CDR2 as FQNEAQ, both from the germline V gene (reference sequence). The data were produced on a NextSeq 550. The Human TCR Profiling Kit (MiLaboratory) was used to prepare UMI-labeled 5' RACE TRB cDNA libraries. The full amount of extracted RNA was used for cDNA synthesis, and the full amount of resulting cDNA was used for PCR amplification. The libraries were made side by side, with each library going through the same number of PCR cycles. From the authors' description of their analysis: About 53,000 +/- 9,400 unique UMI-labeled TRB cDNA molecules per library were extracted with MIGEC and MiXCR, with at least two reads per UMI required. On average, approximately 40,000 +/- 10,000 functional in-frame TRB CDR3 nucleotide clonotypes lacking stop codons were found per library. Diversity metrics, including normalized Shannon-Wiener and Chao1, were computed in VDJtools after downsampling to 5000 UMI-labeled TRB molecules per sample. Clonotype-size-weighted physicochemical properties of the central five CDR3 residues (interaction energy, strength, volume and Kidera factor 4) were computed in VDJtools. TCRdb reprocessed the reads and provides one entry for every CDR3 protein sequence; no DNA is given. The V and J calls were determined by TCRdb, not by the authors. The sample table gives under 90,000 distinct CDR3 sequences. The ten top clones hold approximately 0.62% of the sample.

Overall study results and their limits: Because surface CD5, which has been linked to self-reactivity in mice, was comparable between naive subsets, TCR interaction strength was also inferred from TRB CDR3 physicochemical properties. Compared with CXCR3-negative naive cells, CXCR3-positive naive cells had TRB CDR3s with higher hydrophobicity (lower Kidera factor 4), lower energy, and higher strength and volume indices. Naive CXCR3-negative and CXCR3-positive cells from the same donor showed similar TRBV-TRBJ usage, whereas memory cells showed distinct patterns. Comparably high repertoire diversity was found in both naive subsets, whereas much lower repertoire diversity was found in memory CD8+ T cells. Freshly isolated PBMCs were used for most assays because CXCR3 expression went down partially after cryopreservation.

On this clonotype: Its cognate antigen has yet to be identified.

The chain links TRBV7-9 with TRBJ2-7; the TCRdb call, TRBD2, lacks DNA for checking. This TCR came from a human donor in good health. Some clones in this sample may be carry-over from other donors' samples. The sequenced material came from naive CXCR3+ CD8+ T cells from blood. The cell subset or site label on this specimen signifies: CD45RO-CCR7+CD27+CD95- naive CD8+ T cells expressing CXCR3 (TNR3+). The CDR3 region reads CASRLEAGGLSYEQYF.